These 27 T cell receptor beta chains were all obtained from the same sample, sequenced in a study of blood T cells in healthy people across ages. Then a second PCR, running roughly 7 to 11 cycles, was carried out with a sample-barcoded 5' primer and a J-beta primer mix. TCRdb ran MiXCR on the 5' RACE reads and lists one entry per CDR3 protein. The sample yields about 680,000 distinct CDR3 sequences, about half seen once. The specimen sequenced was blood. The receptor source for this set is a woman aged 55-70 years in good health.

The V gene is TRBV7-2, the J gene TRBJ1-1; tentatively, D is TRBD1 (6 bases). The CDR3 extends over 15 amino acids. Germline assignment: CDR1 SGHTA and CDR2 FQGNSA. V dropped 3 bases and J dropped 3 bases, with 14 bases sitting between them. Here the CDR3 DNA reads TGTGCCAGCAGCTTTACAGGGTCCCCGCACACTGAAGCTTTCTTT. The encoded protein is CASSFTGSPHTEAFF.

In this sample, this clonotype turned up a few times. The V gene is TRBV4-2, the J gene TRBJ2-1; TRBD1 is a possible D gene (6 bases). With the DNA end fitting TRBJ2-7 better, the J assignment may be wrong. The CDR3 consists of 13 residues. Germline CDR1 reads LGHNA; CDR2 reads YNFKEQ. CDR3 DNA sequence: TGTGCCAGCAGCCTCGGACAGTACAATGAGCAGTACTTC. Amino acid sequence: CASSLGQYNEQYF.

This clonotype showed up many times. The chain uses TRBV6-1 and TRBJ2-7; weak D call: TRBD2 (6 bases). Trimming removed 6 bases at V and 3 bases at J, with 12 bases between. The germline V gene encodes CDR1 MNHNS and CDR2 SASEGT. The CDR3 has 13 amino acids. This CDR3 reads CASRRDGYYEQYF. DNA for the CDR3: TGTGCCAGCAGGCGGGACGGGTACTACGAGCAGTACTTC.

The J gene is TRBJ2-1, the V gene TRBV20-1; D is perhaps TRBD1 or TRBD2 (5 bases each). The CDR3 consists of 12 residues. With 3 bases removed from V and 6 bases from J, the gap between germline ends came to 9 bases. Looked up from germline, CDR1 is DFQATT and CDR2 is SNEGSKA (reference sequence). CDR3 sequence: CSASGTINEQFF. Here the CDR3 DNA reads TGCAGTGCTAGTGGGACCATCAATGAGCAGTTCTTC.

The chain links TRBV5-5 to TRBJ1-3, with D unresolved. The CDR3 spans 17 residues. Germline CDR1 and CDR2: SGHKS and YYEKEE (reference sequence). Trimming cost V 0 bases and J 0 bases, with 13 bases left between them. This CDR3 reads CASSLAGRPSSGNTIYF. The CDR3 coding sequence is TGTGCCAGCAGCTTGGCCGGCAGGCCAAGCTCTGGAAACACCATATATTTT.

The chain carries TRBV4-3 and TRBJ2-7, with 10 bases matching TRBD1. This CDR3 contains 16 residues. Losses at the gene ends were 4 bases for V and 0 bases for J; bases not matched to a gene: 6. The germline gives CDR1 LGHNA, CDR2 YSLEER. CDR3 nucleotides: TGCGCCAGCAGCCGAGCGACAGGGGGCGCCTCCTACGAGCAGTACTTC. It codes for CASSRATGGASYEQYF.

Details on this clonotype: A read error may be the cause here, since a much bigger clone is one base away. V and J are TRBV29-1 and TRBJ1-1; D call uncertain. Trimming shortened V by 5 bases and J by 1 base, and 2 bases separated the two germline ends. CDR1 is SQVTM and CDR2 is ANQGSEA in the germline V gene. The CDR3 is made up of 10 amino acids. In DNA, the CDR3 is TGCAGCGTTCAGAACACTGAAGCTTTCTTT. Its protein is CSVQNTEAFF.

In DNA, the CDR3 is TGCGCCAGCAGCTTCGGCGGACCTAGCCCCTACGAGCAGTACTTC. This codes for CASSFGGPSPYEQYF. The genes are TRBV5-1 and TRBJ2-5; maybe TRBD2 (5 bases). The J call is doubtful: the DNA matches TRBJ2-7 better. This CDR3 is built from 15 residues. Per the germline V gene, CDR1 is SGHRS and CDR2 is YFSETQ.

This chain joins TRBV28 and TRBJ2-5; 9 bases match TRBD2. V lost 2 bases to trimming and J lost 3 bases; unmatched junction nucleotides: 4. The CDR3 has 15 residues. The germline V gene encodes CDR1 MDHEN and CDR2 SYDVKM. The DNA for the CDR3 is TGTGCCAGCAGTTTAAGGGGACTAGCCAAAGAGACCCAGTACTTC. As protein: CASSLRGLAKETQYF.

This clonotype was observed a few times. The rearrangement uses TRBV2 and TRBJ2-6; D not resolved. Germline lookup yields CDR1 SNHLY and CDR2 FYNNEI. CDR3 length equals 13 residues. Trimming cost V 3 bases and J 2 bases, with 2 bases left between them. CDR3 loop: CASSDTGANVLTF. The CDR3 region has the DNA TGTGCCAGCAGTGATACTGGGGCCAACGTCCTGACTTTC.

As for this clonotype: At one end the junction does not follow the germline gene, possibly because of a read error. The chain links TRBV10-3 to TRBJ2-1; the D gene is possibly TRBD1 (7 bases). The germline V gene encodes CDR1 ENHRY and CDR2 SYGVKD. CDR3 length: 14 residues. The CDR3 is CAVRGTHQGGEQFF. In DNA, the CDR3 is TGTGCCGTCAGGGGGACCCACCAGGGAGGTGAGCAGTTCTTC.

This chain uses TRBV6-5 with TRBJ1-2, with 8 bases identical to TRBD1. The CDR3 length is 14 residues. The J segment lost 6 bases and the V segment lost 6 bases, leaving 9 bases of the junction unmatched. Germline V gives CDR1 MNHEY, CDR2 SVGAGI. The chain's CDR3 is CASRPTGTGHGYTF. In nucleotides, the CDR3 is TGTGCCAGCAGACCCACCGGGACAGGACATGGCTACACCTTC.

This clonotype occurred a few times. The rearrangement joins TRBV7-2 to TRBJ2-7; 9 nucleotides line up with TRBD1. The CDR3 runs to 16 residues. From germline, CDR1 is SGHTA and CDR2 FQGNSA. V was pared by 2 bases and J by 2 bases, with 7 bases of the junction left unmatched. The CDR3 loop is CASSLTGTGIPYEQYF. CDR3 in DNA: TGTGCCAGCAGCTTAACCGGGACAGGGATTCCCTACGAGCAGTACTTC.

The CDR3 here is CASGLWGDINNEQFF. CDR3 DNA sequence: TGTGCCAGCGGCTTGTGGGGGGACATCAACAATGAGCAGTTCTTC. The V gene is TRBV27, the J gene TRBJ2-1; D assignment may be TRBD1 or TRBD2 (6 bases each). This CDR3 comprises 15 residues. V was clipped by 8 bases and J by 5 bases, with 19 bases between them. In germline, CDR1 is MNHEY, CDR2 SMNVEV (reference sequence).

Here the CDR3 reads CASSFSRGLNLNSEKLFF. CDR3 in DNA: TGTGCCAGCAGTTTTTCCAGGGGACTAAACCTAAACAGTGAAAAACTGTTTTTT. V gene TRBV7-9 combines with J gene TRBJ1-4; a possible D gene is TRBD1 (6 bases). Trimming pared 6 bases from V and 7 bases from J, leaving 27 bases between. The CDR3 runs to 18 residues. CDR1 SEHNR and CDR2 FQNEAQ come from the germline V gene (reference sequence).

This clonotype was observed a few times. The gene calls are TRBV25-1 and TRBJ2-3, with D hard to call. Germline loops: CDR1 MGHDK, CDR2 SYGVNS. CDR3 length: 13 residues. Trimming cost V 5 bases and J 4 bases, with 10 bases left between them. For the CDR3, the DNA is TGTGCCAGCAGTTACCCTGTGGCAGATACGCAGTATTTT. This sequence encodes CASSYPVADTQYF.

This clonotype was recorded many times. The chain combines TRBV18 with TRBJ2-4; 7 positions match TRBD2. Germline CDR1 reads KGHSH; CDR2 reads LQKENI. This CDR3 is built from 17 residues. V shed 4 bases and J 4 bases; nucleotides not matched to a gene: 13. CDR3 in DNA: TGTGCCAGCTCACTACAATCGGCCGGGGGAGGGAAAAACATTCAGTACTTC. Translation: CASSLQSAGGGKNIQYF.

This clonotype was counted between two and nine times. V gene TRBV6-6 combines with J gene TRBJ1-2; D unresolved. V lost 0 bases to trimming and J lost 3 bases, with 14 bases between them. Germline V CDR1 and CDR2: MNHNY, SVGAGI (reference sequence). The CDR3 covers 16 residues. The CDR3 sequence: CASSYSVPGGDYGYTF. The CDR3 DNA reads TGTGCCAGCAGTTACTCCGTACCAGGTGGCGACTATGGCTACACCTTC.

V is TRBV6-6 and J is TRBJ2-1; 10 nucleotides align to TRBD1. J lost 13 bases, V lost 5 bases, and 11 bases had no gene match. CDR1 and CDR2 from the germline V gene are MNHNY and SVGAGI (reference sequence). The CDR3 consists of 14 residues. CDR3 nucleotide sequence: TGTGCCAGCAGTCCGGGACAGGGGAGGGAGACCCAGTTCTTC. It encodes CASSPGQGRETQFF.

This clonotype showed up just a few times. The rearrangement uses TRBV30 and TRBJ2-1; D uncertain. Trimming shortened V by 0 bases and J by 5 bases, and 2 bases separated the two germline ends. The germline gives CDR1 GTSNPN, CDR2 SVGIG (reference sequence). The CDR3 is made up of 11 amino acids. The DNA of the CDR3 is TGTGCCTGGAGTGTTAACAATGAGCAGTTCTTC. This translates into CAWSVNNEQFF.

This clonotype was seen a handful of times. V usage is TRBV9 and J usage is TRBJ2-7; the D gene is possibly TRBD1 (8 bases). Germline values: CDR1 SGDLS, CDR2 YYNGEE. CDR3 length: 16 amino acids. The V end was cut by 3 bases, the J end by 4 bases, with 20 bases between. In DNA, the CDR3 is TGTGCCAGCAGCGGAGGGGGGGGACAGGAGCGATACGAGCAGTACTTC. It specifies CASSGGGGQERYEQYF.

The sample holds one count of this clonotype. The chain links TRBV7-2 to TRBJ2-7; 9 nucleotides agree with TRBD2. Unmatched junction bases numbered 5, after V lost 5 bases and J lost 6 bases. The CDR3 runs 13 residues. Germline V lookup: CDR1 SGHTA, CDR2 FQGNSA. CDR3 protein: CASSVGLAVEQYF. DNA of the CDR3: TGTGCCAGCAGCGTGGGACTAGCAGTCGAGCAGTACTTC.

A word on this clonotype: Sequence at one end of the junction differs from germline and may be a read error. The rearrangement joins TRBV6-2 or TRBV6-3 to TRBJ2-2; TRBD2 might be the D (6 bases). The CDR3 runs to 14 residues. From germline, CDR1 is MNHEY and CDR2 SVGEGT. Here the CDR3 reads CASKTAGNTGGLFF. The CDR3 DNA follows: TGTGCCAGCAAGACGGCTGGAAACACCGGGGGGCTGTTTTTT.

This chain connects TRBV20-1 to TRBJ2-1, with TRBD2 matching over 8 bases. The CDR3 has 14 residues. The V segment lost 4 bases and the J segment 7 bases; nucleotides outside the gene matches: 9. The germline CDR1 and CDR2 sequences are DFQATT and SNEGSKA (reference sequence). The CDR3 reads CSAKRESFNNEQFF. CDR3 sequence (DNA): TGCAGTGCTAAGCGGGAGTCTTTCAATAATGAGCAGTTCTTC.

The CDR3 region has the DNA TGTGCCAGCAGCCCTGGCGGATTCACAGATACGCAGTATTTT. This codes for CASSPGGFTDTQYF. The chain links TRBV7-2 to TRBJ2-3; D gene uncertain. The V and J ends lost 5 bases and 2 bases respectively, with 11 bases between them. The germline gives CDR1 SGHTA, CDR2 FQGNSA. The CDR3 loop spans 14 amino acids.

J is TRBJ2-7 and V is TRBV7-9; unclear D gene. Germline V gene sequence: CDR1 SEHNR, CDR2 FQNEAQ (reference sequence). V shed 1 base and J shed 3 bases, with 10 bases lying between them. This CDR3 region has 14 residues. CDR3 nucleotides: TGTGCCAGCAGCTTAGGAGTCGACGTCTACGAGCAGTACTTC. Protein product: CASSLGVDVYEQYF.

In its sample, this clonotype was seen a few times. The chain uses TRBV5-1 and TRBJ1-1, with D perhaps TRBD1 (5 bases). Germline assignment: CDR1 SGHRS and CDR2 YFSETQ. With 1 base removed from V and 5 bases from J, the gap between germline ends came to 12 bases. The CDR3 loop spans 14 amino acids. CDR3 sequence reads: CASSLSGRGTEAFF. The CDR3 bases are TGCGCCAGCAGCTTGTCCGGGCGGGGGACTGAAGCTTTCTTT. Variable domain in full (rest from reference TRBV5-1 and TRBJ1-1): KAGVTQTPRYLIKTRGQQVTLSCSPISGHRSVSWYQQTPGQGLQFLFEYFSETQRNKGNFPGRFSGRQFSNSRSEMNVSTLELGDSALYLCASSLSGRGTEAFFGQGTRLTVV.